This TCR beta chain was sequenced for a study of early T cells in non-severe SARS-CoV-2 infection. Looking at the study overall: Sequencing of bulk RNA from unsorted whole blood was done, without chain pairing.

Unique molecular identifiers were added to individual cDNA molecules. TCRdb re-analysed the 5' RACE reads in MiXCR, keeping a single row per CDR3 protein. The sample contains around 55,000 distinct CDR3 sequences, about 12% of which appear only once. The trim removed 1 base at V and 1 base at J, leaving 3 bases unmatched. In germline, CDR1 is DFQATT, CDR2 SNEGSKA (reference sequence). The CDR3 length is 14 residues. Sequenced input: whole blood. This sequence joins TRBV20-1 and TRBJ1-2; 7 nucleotides agree with TRBD1. The receptor was isolated from an adult who was a healthcare worker with PCR-confirmed SARS-CoV-2 infection or an uninfected control (not recorded which). The CDR3 bases are TGCAGTGCTAGAGTCGCAGGGGGTAACTATGGCTACACCTTC. As protein: CSARVAGGNYGYTF.